What follows describes a single TCR beta chain. This sample stems from a study of blood T cell repertoires in COVID-19. Repertoires were generated with immunoSEQ multiplex PCR, while TCRdb's copy carries only in-frame clones and drops some. Of roughly 200,000 clones in the sample, under 90% are singletons; the top ten hold 6.9%. The material sequenced was peripheral blood. This TCR was recovered from a man between 60 and 75 years old with acute or convalescent COVID-19.

The CDR3 DNA follows: TGTGCCAGCAGCCAAGATCCAGGGTGGAAACTGTTTTTT. The encoded protein is CASSQDPGWKLFF. The rearrangement links TRBV14 to TRBJ1-4, with D maybe TRBD1 (5 bases). Germline V gene data show CDR1 as SGHDN and CDR2 as FVKESK. V dropped 0 bases and J dropped 11 bases, with 10 bases sitting between them. The CDR3 length is 13 residues. The complete variable domain, with remaining parts taken from reference TRBV14 and TRBJ1-4, reads EAGVTQFPSHSVIEKGQTVTLRCDPISGHDNLYWYRRVMGKEIKFLLHFVKESKQDESGMPNNRFLAERTGGTYSTLKVQPAELEDSGVYFCASSQDPGWKLFFGSGTQLSVL.